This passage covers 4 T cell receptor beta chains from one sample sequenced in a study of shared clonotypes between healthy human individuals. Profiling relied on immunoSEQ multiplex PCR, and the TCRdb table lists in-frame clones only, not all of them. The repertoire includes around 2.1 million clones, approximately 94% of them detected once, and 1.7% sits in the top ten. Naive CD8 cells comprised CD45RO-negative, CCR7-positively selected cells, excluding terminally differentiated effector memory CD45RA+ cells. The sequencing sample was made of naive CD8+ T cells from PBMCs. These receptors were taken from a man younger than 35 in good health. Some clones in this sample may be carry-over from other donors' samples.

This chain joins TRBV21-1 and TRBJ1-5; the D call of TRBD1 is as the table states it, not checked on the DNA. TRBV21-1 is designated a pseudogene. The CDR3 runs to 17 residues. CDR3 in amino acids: CASSKARDRSRNQPQHF. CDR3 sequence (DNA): TGTGCCAGCAGCAAAGCGCGTGACAGGTCGCGCAATCAGCCCCAGCATTTT.

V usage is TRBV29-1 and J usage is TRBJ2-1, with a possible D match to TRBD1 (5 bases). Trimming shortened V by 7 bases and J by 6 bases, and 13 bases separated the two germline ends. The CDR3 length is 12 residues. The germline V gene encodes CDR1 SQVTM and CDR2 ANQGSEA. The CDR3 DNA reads TGCAGCGACAGGACCAGTGCCAATGAGCAGTTCTTC. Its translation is CSDRTSANEQFF.

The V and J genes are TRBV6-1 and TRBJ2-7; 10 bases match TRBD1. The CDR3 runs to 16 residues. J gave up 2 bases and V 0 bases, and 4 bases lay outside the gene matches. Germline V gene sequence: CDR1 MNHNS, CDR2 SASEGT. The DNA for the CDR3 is TGTGCCAGCAGTGAAGCGCGACAGGGGGCCCCCTACGAGCAGTACTTC. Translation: CASSEARQGAPYEQYF.

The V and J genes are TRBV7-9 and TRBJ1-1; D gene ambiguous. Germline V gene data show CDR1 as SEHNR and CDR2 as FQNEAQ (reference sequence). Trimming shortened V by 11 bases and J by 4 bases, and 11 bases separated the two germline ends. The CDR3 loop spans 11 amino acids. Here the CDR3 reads CAGWWGTEAFF. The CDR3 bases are TGTGCCGGTTGGTGGGGCACTGAAGCTTTCTTT.